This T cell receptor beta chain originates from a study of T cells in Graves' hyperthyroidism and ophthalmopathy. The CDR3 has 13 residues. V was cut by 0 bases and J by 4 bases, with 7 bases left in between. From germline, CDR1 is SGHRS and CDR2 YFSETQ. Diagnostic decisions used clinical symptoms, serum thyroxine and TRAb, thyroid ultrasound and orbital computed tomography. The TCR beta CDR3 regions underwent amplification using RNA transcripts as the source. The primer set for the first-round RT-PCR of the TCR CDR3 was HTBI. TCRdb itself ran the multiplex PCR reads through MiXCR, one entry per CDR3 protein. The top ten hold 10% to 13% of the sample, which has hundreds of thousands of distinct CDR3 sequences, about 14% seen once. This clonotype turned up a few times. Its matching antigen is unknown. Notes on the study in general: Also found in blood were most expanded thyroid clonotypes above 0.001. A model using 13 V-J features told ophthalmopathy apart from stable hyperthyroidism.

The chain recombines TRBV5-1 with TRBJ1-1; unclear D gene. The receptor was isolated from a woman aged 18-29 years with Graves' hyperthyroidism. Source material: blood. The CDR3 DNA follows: TGCGCCAGCAGCTTGGGCGAATTCACTGAAGCTTTCTTT. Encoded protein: CASSLGEFTEAFF.